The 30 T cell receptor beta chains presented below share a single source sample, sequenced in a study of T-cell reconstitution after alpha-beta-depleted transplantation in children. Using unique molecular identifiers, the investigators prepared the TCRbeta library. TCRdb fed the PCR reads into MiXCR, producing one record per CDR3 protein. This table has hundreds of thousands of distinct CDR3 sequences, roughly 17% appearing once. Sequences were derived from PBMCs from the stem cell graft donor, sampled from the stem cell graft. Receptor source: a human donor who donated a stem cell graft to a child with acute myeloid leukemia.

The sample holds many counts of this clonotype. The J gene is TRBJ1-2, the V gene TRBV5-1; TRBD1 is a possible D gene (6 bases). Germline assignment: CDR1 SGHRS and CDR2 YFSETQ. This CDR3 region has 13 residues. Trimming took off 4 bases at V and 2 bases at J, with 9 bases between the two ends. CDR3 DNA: TGCGCCAGCAGCGAAGGACAGAACTATGGCTACACCTTC. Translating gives CASSEGQNYGYTF.

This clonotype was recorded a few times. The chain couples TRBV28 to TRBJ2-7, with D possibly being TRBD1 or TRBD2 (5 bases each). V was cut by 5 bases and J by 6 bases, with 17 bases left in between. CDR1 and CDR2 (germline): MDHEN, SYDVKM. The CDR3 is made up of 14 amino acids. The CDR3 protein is CASSLLLGVSEQYV. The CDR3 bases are TGTGCCAGCAGTCTTTTATTGGGGGTGAGCGAGCAGTACGTC.

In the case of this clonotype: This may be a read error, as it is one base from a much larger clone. The CDR3: CSVLSNDQYF. As DNA, the CDR3 is TGCAGCGTTCTTTCCAACGACCAGTACTTC. The chain uses TRBV29-1 and TRBJ2-7; no firm D call. Germline CDR1 and CDR2: SQVTM and ANQGSEA. The CDR3 runs to 10 residues.

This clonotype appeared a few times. This CDR3 reads CASSLRGSQPQHF. The CDR3 DNA reads as TGTGCCAGCAGTTTGCGGGGGTCACAGCCCCAGCATTTT. V and J are TRBV28 and TRBJ1-5; tentative D call: TRBD1 (5 bases). CDR1 is MDHEN, CDR2 SYDVKM, per germline. The CDR3 runs 13 residues. Trimming removed 3 bases at V and 7 bases at J, with 10 bases between. The full variable domain, rest sourced from reference TRBV28 and TRBJ1-5, is DVKVTQSSRYLVKRTGEKVFLECVQDMDHENMFWYRQDPGLGLRLIYFSYDVKMKEKGDIPEGYSVSREKKERFSLILESASTNQTSMYLCASSLRGSQPQHFGDGTRLSIL.

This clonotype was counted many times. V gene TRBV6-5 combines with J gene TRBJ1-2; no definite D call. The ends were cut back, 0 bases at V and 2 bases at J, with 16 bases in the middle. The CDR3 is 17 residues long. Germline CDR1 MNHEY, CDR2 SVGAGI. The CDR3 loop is CASSYSLRNSLNYGYTF. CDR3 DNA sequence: TGTGCCAGCAGTTACTCCTTAAGAAACAGTCTCAACTATGGCTACACCTTC.

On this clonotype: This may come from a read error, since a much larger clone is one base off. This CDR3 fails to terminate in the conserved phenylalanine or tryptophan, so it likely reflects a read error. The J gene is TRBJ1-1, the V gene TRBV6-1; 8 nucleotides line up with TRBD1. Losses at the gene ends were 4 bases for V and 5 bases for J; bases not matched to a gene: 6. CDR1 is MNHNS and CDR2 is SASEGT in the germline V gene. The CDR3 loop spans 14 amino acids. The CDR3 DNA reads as TGTGCCAGCAGTGTTAGGACAGGGTATACTGAAGCTTTCTCT. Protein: CASSVRTGYTEAFS.

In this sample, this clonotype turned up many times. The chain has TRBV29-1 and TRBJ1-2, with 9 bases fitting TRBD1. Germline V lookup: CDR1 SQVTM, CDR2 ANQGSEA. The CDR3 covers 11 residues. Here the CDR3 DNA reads TGCGGCTTGGGACAGGGAGGGGGCTACACCTTC. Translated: CGLGQGGGYTF.

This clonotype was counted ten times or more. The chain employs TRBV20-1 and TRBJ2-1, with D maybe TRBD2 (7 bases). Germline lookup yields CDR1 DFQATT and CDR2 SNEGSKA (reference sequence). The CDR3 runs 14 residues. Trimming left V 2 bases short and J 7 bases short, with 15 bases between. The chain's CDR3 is CSARTGAGANEQFF. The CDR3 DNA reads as TGCAGTGCTAGAACCGGGGCGGGGGCGAATGAGCAGTTCTTC.

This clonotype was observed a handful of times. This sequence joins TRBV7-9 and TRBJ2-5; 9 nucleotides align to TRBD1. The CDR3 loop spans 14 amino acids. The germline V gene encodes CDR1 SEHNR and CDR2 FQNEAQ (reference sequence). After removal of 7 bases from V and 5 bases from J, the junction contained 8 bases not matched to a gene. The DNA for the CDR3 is TGTGCCAGCAACCGGGACAGGGATACGGAGACCCAGTACTTC. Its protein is CASNRDRDTETQYF.

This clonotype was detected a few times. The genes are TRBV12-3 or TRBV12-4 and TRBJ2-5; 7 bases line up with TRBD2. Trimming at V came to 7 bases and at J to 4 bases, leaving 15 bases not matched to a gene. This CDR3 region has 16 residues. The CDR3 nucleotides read TGTGCCAGCATCTCCAAAAGAGGGAGGGTCCGAGAGACCCAGTACTTC. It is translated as CASISKRGRVRETQYF.

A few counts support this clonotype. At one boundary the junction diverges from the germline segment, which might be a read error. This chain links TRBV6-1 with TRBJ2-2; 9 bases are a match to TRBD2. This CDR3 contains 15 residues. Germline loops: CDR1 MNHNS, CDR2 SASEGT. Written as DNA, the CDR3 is TGTGCCAGCAGTAAAGCGGGGGGACACACCGGGGAGCTGTTTTTT. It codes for CASSKAGGHTGELFF.

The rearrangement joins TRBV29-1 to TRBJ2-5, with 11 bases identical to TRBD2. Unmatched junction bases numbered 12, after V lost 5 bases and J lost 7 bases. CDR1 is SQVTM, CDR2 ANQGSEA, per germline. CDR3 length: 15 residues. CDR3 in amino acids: CSVPVLAGASGTQYF. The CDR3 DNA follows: TGCAGCGTTCCTGTACTAGCGGGGGCCTCGGGGACCCAGTACTTC. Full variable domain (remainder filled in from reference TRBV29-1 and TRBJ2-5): SAVISQKPSRDICQRGTSLTIQCQVDSQVTMMFWYRQQPGQSLTLIATANQGSEATYESGFVIDKFPISRPNLTFSTLTVSNMSPEDSSIYLCSVPVLAGASGTQYFGPGTRLLVL.

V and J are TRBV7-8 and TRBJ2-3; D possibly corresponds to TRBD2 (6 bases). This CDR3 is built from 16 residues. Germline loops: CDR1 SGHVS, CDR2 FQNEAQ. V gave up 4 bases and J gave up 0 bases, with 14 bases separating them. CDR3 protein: CASSSLARRSTDTQYF. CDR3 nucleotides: TGTGCCAGCAGCTCACTAGCTAGACGGAGCACAGATACGCAGTATTTT.

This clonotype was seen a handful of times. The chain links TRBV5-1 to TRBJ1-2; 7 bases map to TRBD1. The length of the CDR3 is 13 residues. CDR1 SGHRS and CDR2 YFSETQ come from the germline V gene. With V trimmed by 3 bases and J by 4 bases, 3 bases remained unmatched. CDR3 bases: TGCGCCAGCAGCTGGGACAGCCCCTATGGCTACACCTTC. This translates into CASSWDSPYGYTF.

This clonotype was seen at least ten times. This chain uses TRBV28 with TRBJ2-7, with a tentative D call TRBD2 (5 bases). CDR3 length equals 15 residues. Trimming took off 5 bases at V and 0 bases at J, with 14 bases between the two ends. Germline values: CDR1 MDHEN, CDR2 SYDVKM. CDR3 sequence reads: CASSADEGSSYEQYF. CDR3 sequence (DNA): TGTGCCAGCAGTGCGGACGAGGGTAGCTCCTACGAGCAGTACTTC.

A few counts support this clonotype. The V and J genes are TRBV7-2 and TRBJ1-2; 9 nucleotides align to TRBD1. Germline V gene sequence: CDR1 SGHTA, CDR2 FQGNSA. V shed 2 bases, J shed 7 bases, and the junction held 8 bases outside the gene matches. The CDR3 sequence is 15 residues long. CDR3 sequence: CASSLTGTGSSGYTF. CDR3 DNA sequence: TGTGCCAGCAGCTTAACCGGGACAGGGTCAAGTGGCTACACCTTC.

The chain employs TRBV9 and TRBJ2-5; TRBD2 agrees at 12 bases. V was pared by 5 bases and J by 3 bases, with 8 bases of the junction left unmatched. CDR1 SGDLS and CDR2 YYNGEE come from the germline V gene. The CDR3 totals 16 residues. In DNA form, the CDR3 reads TGTGCCAGCAGTGTTCTAGCGGGGGGGCTCGAAGAGACCCAGTACTTC. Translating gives CASSVLAGGLEETQYF.

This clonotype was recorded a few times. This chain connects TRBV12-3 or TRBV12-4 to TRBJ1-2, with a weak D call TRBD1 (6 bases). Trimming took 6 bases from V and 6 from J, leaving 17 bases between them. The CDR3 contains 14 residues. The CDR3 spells CASSPTGRRNGYTF. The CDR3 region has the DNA TGTGCCAGCAGCCCGACAGGCCGGAGGAATGGCTACACCTTC.

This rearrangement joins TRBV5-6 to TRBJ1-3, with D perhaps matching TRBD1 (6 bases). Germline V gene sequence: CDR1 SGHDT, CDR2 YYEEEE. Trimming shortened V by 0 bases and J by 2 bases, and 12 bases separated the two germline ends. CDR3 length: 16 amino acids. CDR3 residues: CASSLVAGAAGNTIYF. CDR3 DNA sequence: TGTGCCAGCAGCTTGGTTGCGGGGGCGGCTGGAAACACCATATATTTT.

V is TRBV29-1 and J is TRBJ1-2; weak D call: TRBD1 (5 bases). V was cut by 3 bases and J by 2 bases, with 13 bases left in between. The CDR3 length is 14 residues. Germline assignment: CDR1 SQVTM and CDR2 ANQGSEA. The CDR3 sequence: CSVDGRAENYGYTF. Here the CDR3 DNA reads TGCAGCGTTGACGGCAGGGCCGAAAACTATGGCTACACCTTC.

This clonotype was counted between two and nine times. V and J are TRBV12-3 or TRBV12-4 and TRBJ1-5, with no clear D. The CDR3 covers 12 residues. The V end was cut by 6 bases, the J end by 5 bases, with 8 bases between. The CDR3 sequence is CASSPGHQPQHF. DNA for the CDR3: TGTGCCAGCAGCCCCGGGCATCAGCCCCAGCATTTT.

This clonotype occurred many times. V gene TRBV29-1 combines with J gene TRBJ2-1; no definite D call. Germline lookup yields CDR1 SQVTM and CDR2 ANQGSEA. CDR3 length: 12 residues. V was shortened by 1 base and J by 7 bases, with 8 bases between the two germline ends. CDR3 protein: CSVEVDGNEQFF. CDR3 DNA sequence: TGCAGCGTTGAAGTCGACGGAAATGAGCAGTTCTTC.

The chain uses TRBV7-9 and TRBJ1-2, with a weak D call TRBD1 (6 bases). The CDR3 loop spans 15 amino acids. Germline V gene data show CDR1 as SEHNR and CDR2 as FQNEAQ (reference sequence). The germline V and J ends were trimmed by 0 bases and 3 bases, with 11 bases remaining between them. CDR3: CASSLALGADYGYTF. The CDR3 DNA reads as TGTGCCAGCAGCTTAGCCCTGGGGGCGGACTATGGCTACACCTTC. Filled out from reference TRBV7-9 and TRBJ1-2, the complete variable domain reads DTGVSQNPRHKITKRGQNVTFRCDPISEHNRLYWYRQTLGQGPEFLTYFQNEAQLEKSRLLSDRFSAERPKGSFSTLEIQRTEQGDSAMYLCASSLALGADYGYTFGSGTRLTVV.

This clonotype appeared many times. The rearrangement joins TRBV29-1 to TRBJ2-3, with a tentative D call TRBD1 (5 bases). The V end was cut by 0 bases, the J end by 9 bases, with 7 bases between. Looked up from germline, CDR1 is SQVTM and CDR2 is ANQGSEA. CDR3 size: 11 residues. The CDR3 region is CSVEDRTTQYF. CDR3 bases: TGCAGCGTTGAAGATAGGACAACGCAGTATTTT.

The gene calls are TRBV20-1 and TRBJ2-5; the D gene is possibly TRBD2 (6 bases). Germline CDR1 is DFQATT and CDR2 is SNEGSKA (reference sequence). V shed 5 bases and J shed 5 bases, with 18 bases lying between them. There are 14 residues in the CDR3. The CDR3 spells CSAPTGGIGETQYF. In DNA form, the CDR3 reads TGCAGTGCTCCTACCGGGGGAATTGGCGAGACCCAGTACTTC.

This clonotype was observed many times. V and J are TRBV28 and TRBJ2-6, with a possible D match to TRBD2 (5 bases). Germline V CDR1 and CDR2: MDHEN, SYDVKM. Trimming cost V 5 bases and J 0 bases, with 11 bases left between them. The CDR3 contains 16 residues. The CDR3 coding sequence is TGTGCCAGCAGTCGTGCCGGGGACTCTGGGGCCAACGTCCTGACTTTC. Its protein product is CASSRAGDSGANVLTF.

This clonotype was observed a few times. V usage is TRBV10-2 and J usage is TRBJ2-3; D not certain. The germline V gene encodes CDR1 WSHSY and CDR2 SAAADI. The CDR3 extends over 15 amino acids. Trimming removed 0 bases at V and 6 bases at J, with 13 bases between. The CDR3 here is CASSESNGPLDTQYF. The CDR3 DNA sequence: TGCGCCAGCAGTGAGTCGAACGGTCCCCTTGATACGCAGTATTTT.

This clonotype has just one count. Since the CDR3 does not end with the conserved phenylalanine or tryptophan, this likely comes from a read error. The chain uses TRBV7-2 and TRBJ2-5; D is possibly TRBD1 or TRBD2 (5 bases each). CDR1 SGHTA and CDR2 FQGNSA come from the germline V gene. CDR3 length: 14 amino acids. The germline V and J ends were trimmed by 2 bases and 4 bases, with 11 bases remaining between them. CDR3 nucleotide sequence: TGTGCCAGCAGCTTAATCGGTGGGGGAGAGACCCAGTACTGC. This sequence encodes CASSLIGGGETQYC.

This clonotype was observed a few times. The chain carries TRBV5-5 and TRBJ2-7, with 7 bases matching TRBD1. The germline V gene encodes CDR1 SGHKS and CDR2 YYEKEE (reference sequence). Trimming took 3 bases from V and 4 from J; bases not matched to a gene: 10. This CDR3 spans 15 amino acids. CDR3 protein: CASSYIQGTDYEQYF. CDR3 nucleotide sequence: TGTGCCAGCAGCTACATACAGGGGACGGATTACGAGCAGTACTTC.

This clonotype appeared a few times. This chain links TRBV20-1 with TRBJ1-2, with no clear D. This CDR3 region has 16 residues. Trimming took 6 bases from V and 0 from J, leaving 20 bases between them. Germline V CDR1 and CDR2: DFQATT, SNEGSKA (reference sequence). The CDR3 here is CSAPAGYTSANYGYTF. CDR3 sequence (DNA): TGCAGTGCCCCGGCCGGGTACACCTCAGCTAACTATGGCTACACCTTC.